In this sample, the clone carrying this T cell receptor beta chain turned up a few times. This sample is drawn from a study of post-analysis software for immune sequencing data. Built from TCR beta cDNA, the libraries had unique molecular identifiers in them. TCRdb itself ran the PCR reads through MiXCR, one entry per CDR3 protein. The sample has roughly 410,000 distinct CDR3 sequences, roughly 36% seen once; the top ten hold 13%. Sequencing was carried out using blood. This clonotype was sampled from a girl between 10 and 17 years old with multiple sclerosis.

CDR3 sequence (DNA): TGTGCCAGCAGTGCCATTTTCGCGGGGGCTGGAGATACGCAGTATTTT. Protein sequence: CASSAIFAGAGDTQYF. This rearrangement joins TRBV6-2 or TRBV6-3 to TRBJ2-3, with D perhaps TRBD2 (7 bases). From germline, CDR1 is MNHEY and CDR2 SVGEGT. This CDR3 is built from 16 residues. V was cut by 5 bases and J by 5 bases, with 20 bases left in between.